The 9 T cell receptor beta chains below come from one sample, sequenced in a study of cytomegalovirus exposure and HLA in healthy donors (dated by TCRdb to about 2017). The method behind the library was the immunoSEQ multiplex PCR assay. A mixture of 60 forward primers for TCR Vbeta segments and 13 reverse primers for TCR Jbeta segments was used in the multiplex PCR. What TCRdb holds here is the immuneACCESS table cut down to in-frame rearrangements. Part of the clones is not present; checked against another copy, under half of the missing clones reflect an unresolved V gene, and the others are unexplained. The sample table lists more than 150,000 clones, around 72% of them with a count of one. The ten most abundant clones make up around 3.1% of the sample. The sequencing input was PBMCs. Every receptor here comes from a woman between 50 and 59 years old in good health and CMV-seropositive.

The chain recombines TRBV7-2 with TRBJ2-1; D is perhaps TRBD2 (6 bases). V lost 0 bases and J 4 bases, leaving 13 bases between the germline ends. This CDR3 is 16 amino acids long. CDR1 and CDR2 from the germline V gene are SGHTA and FQGNSA. CDR3 sequence reads: CASSLAVIAAYNEQFF. The DNA of the CDR3 is TGTGCCAGCAGCTTAGCGGTAATAGCGGCTTACAATGAGCAGTTCTTC. Using reference TRBV7-2 and TRBJ2-1 for the parts outside the CDR3, the full variable domain is GAGVSQSPSNKVTEKGKDVELRCDPISGHTALYWYRQSLGQGLEFLIYFQGNSAPDKSGLPSDRFSAERTGGSVSTLTIQRTQQEDSAVYLCASSLAVIAAYNEQFFGPGTRLTVL.

The rearrangement uses TRBV5-1 and TRBJ1-2; perhaps TRBD1 as D (6 bases). V was pared by 0 bases and J by 7 bases, with 13 bases between. This CDR3 has 14 residues. Germline V CDR1 and CDR2: SGHRS, YFSETQ. In DNA form, the CDR3 reads TGCGCCAGCAGCTTGGACAGGGCTCGGCGTGGCTACACCTTC. This sequence encodes CASSLDRARRGYTF.

Regarding this clone: A junction end diverges from the germline sequence, so it may reflect a read error. J is TRBJ2-6 and V is TRBV6-1; the D gene is possibly TRBD1 (5 bases). From germline, CDR1 is MNHNS and CDR2 SASEGT. The CDR3 has 16 residues. The CDR3 here is CASSEAALSGANGLTF. DNA of the CDR3: TGTGCCAGCAGTGAAGCAGCCCTCTCTGGGGCCAACGGCCTGACTTTC.

The gene calls are TRBV28 and TRBJ1-5; tentatively, D is TRBD1 (5 bases). The CDR3 is 14 residues long. V was shortened by 8 bases and J by 1 base, with 12 bases between the two germline ends. CDR1 is MDHEN and CDR2 is SYDVKM in the germline V gene. The CDR3 reads CASGRGVSNQPQHF. The CDR3 coding sequence is TGTGCCAGCGGACGGGGGGTAAGCAATCAGCCCCAGCATTTT.

J is TRBJ2-3 and V is TRBV18; D possibly corresponds to TRBD2 (6 bases). Between the trimmed V and J ends, which lost 4 bases and 1 base, there was a span of 24 bases. The germline CDR1 and CDR2 sequences are KGHSH and LQKENI. The CDR3 is 19 amino acids. CDR3: CASSLNSRASGLGTDTQYF. The CDR3 DNA follows: TGTGCCAGCTCACTTAACTCTAGGGCAAGCGGGTTAGGCACAGATACGCAGTATTTT.

The V gene is TRBV30, the J gene TRBJ2-3; 7 positions match TRBD2. This CDR3 spans 15 amino acids. From germline, CDR1 is GTSNPN and CDR2 SVGIG (reference sequence). The V gene end was trimmed by 0 bases and the J gene end by 2 bases; junction bases not matched to a gene: 5. This chain's CDR3 is CAWSVRGDYTDTQYF. The CDR3 nucleotides read TGTGCCTGGAGTGTACGCGGGGACTACACAGATACGCAGTATTTT.

Comments on this clone: At one end the junction does not follow the germline gene, possibly because of a read error. The chain employs TRBV2 and TRBJ2-1; D possibly corresponds to TRBD2 (6 bases). The CDR3 has 16 residues. Germline V gene sequence: CDR1 SNHLY, CDR2 FYNNEI. DNA for the CDR3: TGTGCCAGCAATGAAGCGGGTGGGAGCTCCTACAATGAGCAGTTCTTC. This encodes CASNEAGGSSYNEQFF.

V gene TRBV7-2 combines with J gene TRBJ2-3; a possible D gene is TRBD2 (6 bases). This CDR3 has 16 residues. CDR1 is SGHTA, CDR2 FQGNSA, per germline. V lost 1 base and J 4 bases, leaving 15 bases between the germline ends. CDR3 DNA sequence: TGTGCCAGCAGCTTAGAACCTCGGAGGGGAGCAGATACGCAGTATTTT. Translation: CASSLEPRRGADTQYF.

This rearrangement joins TRBV27 to TRBJ1-1, with no clear D. Germline V gene lookup returns CDR1 MNHEY and CDR2 SMNVEV (reference sequence). The V gene lost 6 bases and the J gene lost 0 bases, with 8 bases spanning the gap. This CDR3 is built from 13 residues. DNA for the CDR3: TGTGCCAGCAGACTTCTTATGAACACTGAAGCTTTCTTT. Translated, it gives CASRLLMNTEAFF.